What follows are 32 T cell receptor beta chains derived from one specimen sequenced in a study of cytomegalovirus exposure and HLA in healthy donors. Profiling relied on immunoSEQ multiplex PCR, and the TCRdb table lists in-frame clones only, not all of them. Altogether approximately 100,000 clones are present, around 90% being singletons, with the ten largest covering 3% to 4%. Sample: PBMCs. The receptors derive from a woman aged 25 to 39 in good health and CMV-seronegative.

The chain joins TRBV11-2 to TRBJ2-4; tentative D call: TRBD2 (5 bases). The length of the CDR3 is 14 residues. V lost 8 bases, J lost 4 bases, and 15 bases lay in between. Germline loops: CDR1 SGHAT, CDR2 FQNNGV. The CDR3 region has the DNA TGTGCCAGCGGCTCACTACGGGGAAAAAACATTCAGTACTTC. It specifies CASGSLRGKNIQYF.

The V call is TRBV27, the J call TRBJ1-3, with D tentatively TRBD1 (5 bases). The CDR3 length is 15 residues. V was clipped by 0 bases and J by 3 bases, with 9 bases between them. CDR1 MNHEY and CDR2 SMNVEV come from the germline V gene (reference sequence). This CDR3 is CASSLSITGGNTIYF. DNA of the CDR3: TGTGCCAGCAGTTTATCGATAACAGGTGGAAACACCATATATTTT.

This chain connects TRBV4-2 to TRBJ1-3; D perhaps matches TRBD1 (6 bases). The CDR3 runs 15 residues. Germline V lookup: CDR1 LGHNA, CDR2 YNFKEQ. Trimming removed 4 bases from V and 6 bases from J, with 16 bases in between. The CDR3 nucleotides read TGTGCCAGCAGCCTACGACAGGACGGTTTAAACACCATATATTTT. It encodes CASSLRQDGLNTIYF.

The DNA of the CDR3 is TGTGCCAGCAGCGTTAAGGGAACCCGCGGGCAGAACACTGAAGCTTTCTTT. Translating gives CASSVKGTRGQNTEAFF. The chain recombines TRBV7-9 with TRBJ1-1; D is ambiguous. Germline lookup yields CDR1 SEHNR and CDR2 FQNEAQ (reference sequence). V lost 5 bases to trimming and J lost 1 base, with 20 bases between them. The CDR3 contains 17 residues.

The chain recombines TRBV10-3 with TRBJ2-7; TRBD2 might be the D (6 bases). CDR1 and CDR2 (germline): ENHRY, SYGVKD. This CDR3 contains 13 residues. Trimming removed 4 bases at V and 3 bases at J, with 10 bases between. CDR3 DNA: TGTGCCATCAGTGCGGAGGGTTTCTACGAGCAGTACTTC. It specifies CAISAEGFYEQYF.

This chain links TRBV2 with TRBJ2-3; D possibly corresponds to TRBD2 (5 bases). V gave up 6 bases and J gave up 4 bases, with 8 bases separating them. This CDR3 comprises 12 residues. Germline loops: CDR1 SNHLY, CDR2 FYNNEI. The chain's CDR3 is CASRRDADTQYF. The DNA for the CDR3 is TGTGCCAGCAGGAGGGATGCAGATACGCAGTATTTT.

This rearrangement joins TRBV9 to TRBJ2-3; D is uncertain. This CDR3 has 14 residues. V was pared by 2 bases and J by 2 bases, with 9 bases between. Germline V gene lookup returns CDR1 SGDLS and CDR2 YYNGEE. The CDR3: CASSVRSYTDTQYF. In DNA form, the CDR3 reads TGTGCCAGCAGCGTTCGGTCCTACACAGATACGCAGTATTTT. The whole variable domain, remainder taken from reference TRBV9 and TRBJ2-3, is DSGVTQTPKHLITATGQRVTLRCSPRSGDLSVYWYQQSLDQGLQFLIQYYNGEERAKGNILERFSAQQFPDLHSELNLSSLELGDSALYFCASSVRSYTDTQYFGPGTRLTVL.

This rearrangement joins TRBV11-3 to TRBJ1-1, with D uncertain. V shed 5 bases and J shed 1 base, with 8 bases lying between them. The CDR3 runs to 13 residues. Germline CDR1 SGHNT, CDR2 YENEEA. For the CDR3, the DNA is TGTGCCAGCAGCCCCAGGCGGAACACTGAAGCTTTCTTT. Protein: CASSPRRNTEAFF.

V gene TRBV9 combines with J gene TRBJ1-1; maybe TRBD1 (6 bases). This CDR3 has 14 amino acids. V lost 3 bases and J lost 1, with 10 bases in between. Germline V gene lookup returns CDR1 SGDLS and CDR2 YYNGEE. The CDR3 sequence is CASSAGQPNTEAFF. In DNA form, the CDR3 reads TGTGCCAGCAGCGCAGGACAGCCGAACACTGAAGCTTTCTTT.

The V and J genes are TRBV28 and TRBJ1-5, with 9 bases lining up with TRBD1. V was pared by 3 bases and J by 9 bases, with 3 bases of the junction left unmatched. Germline V gene sequence: CDR1 MDHEN, CDR2 SYDVKM. The CDR3 extends over 13 amino acids. CDR3 bases: TGTGCCAGCAGTTTCGGGACAGGGAGGCCCCAGCATTTT. Translation: CASSFGTGRPQHF.

This chain links TRBV12-5 with TRBJ1-1; TRBD1 matches at 9 bases. V shed 5 bases, J shed 10 bases, and the junction held 11 bases outside the gene matches. This CDR3 is built from 14 residues. Germline V CDR1 and CDR2: LGHNT, FRNRAP. The CDR3 nucleotides are TGTGCTAGTGGTGCCGGACAGGGGCAAGGGAGAGCTTTCTTT. The encoded protein is CASGAGQGQGRAFF.

The rearrangement joins TRBV6-6 to TRBJ1-3; a weak D match, TRBD1 (5 bases). There are 15 residues in the CDR3. Trimming removed 7 bases at V and 0 bases at J, with 13 bases between. Per the germline V gene, CDR1 is MNHNY and CDR2 is SVGAGI (reference sequence). The CDR3 spells CASTMGGVSGNTIYF. The DNA for the CDR3 is TGTGCCAGCACCATGGGGGGGGTCTCTGGAAACACCATATATTTT.

The chain couples TRBV6-1 to TRBJ1-2; D remains ambiguous. The CDR3 length is 13 residues. In germline, CDR1 is MNHNS, CDR2 SASEGT. The V end was cut by 2 bases, the J end by 4 bases, with 8 bases between. CDR3 sequence reads: CASSESGGYGYTF. CDR3 DNA sequence: TGTGCCAGCAGTGAAAGCGGTGGCTATGGCTACACCTTC.

This sequence joins TRBV6-5 and TRBJ2-1; D ambiguous. Germline CDR1 and CDR2: MNHEY and SVGAGI. V was shortened by 6 bases and J by 6 bases, with 6 bases between the two germline ends. CDR3 size: 11 residues. In nucleotides, the CDR3 is TGTGCCAGCAGCCTCGGCAATGAGCAGTTCTTC. This encodes CASSLGNEQFF.

The chain recombines TRBV7-9 with TRBJ1-5, with 12 bases aligning to TRBD1. Germline CDR1 reads SEHNR; CDR2 reads FQNEAQ (reference sequence). This CDR3 is built from 13 residues. The trim removed 1 base at V and 14 bases at J, leaving 3 bases unmatched. The CDR3 spells CASSLDGTGGEHF. The CDR3 region has the DNA TGTGCCAGCAGCTTAGACGGGACAGGGGGCGAGCATTTT.

This chain links TRBV2 with TRBJ1-5; 7 nucleotides agree with TRBD1. With V trimmed by 6 bases and J by 1 base, 3 bases remained unmatched. This CDR3 spans 14 amino acids. Germline-derived CDR1 and CDR2 are SNHLY and FYNNEI. CDR3 sequence (DNA): TGTGCCAGCAGAGACAGGGTCAGCAATCAGCCCCAGCATTTT. It codes for CASRDRVSNQPQHF.

V gene TRBV7-2 combines with J gene TRBJ2-7; TRBD2 aligns across 7 bases. V trimming: 5 bases; J trimming: 9 bases; junction bases outside the gene matches: 7. CDR3 length: 12 residues. Germline CDR1 SGHTA, CDR2 FQGNSA. DNA for the CDR3: TGTGCCAGCAGCCCTTCAGCGGGACCGCAGTACTTC. Encoded protein: CASSPSAGPQYF.

The chain employs TRBV6-1 and TRBJ1-4; no reliable D call. CDR1 and CDR2 (germline): MNHNS, SASEGT. The CDR3 has 14 residues. The germline V and J ends were trimmed by 6 bases and 2 bases, with 10 bases remaining between them. This CDR3 reads CASRSLGTNEKLFF. The CDR3 DNA follows: TGTGCCAGCAGGTCATTGGGCACTAATGAAAAACTGTTTTTT.

This chain joins TRBV25-1 and TRBJ2-2; perhaps TRBD2 as D (5 bases). Looked up from germline, CDR1 is MGHDK and CDR2 is SYGVNS. This CDR3 contains 17 residues. The V and J ends lost 5 bases and 0 bases respectively, with 16 bases between them. The CDR3 reads CASSPLPIGANTGELFF. The DNA for the CDR3 is TGTGCCAGCAGTCCCCTCCCAATCGGGGCGAACACCGGGGAGCTGTTTTTT.

The chain carries TRBV18 and TRBJ1-2; D remains unclear. The length of the CDR3 is 16 residues. Per germline, CDR1 KGHSH and CDR2 LQKENI. Trimming removed 3 bases at V and 3 bases at J, with 17 bases between. The CDR3 protein is CASSPPYQVFDYGYTF. As DNA, the CDR3 is TGTGCCAGCTCACCTCCCTACCAGGTTTTCGACTATGGCTACACCTTC.

The J gene is TRBJ1-2, the V gene TRBV6-4; D is uncertain. The V and J ends lost 5 bases and 0 bases respectively, with 10 bases between them. The CDR3 sequence is 14 residues long. The germline V gene has CDR1 MRHNA and CDR2 SNTAGT. The CDR3 nucleotides are TGTGCCAGCAGTCCAACGGGAGCTAACTATGGCTACACCTTC. Translated: CASSPTGANYGYTF.

This chain joins TRBV2 and TRBJ2-5, with D possibly matching TRBD2 (5 bases). Germline lookup yields CDR1 SNHLY and CDR2 FYNNEI. This CDR3 region has 13 residues. Trimming pared 6 bases from V and 1 base from J, leaving 9 bases between. The CDR3 loop reads CASRKEVQETQYF. The CDR3 coding sequence is TGTGCCAGCAGGAAGGAGGTCCAAGAGACCCAGTACTTC.

J is TRBJ1-1 and V is TRBV4-1; tentative D call: TRBD1 (6 bases). CDR3 length equals 17 residues. V gave up 0 bases and J gave up 0 bases, with 14 bases separating them. The germline gives CDR1 MGHRA, CDR2 YSYEKL. This chain's CDR3 is CASSQEYQDSLNTEAFF. The CDR3 nucleotides read TGCGCCAGCAGCCAAGAGTACCAGGACAGCCTGAACACTGAAGCTTTCTTT.

This clone was counted a single time. The chain employs TRBV21-1 and TRBJ2-5; the table calls TRBD2, which could not be checked here. TRBV21-1 counts as a pseudogene. The CDR3 covers 13 residues. CDR3: CASSGRDQETQYF. In DNA form, the CDR3 reads TGTGCCAGCAGCGGGAGAGACCAAGAGACCCAGTACTTC.

The rearrangement joins TRBV13 to TRBJ2-1; 7 bases line up with TRBD2. The junction had 17 bases not matched to a gene; V was cut back by 5 bases and J by 4 bases. This CDR3 is built from 18 residues. Germline V CDR1 and CDR2: PRHDT, FYEKMQ (reference sequence). In DNA form, the CDR3 reads TGTGCCAGCAGCCCGATTTATGGGGGGGAGACGGGTTACAATGAGCAGTTCTTC. As protein: CASSPIYGGETGYNEQFF.

The chain joins TRBV6-5 to TRBJ2-7; 7 bases are shared with TRBD1. Germline lookup yields CDR1 MNHEY and CDR2 SVGAGI. The CDR3 runs to 13 residues. V lost 5 bases and J lost 3; bases outside the gene matches: 4. CDR3 residues: CASSKQGHYEQYF. The CDR3 bases are TGTGCCAGCAGTAAACAGGGGCACTACGAGCAGTACTTC.

The rearrangement links TRBV10-3 to TRBJ2-7; D unresolved. CDR3 size: 12 residues. Trimming shortened V by 6 bases and J by 5 bases, and 11 bases separated the two germline ends. From germline, CDR1 is ENHRY and CDR2 SYGVKD. The CDR3 protein is CAISDKINEQYF. For the CDR3, the DNA is TGTGCCATCAGCGACAAAATCAACGAGCAGTACTTC.

V usage is TRBV6-5 and J usage is TRBJ2-7; no clear D. The CDR3 length is 14 residues. CDR1 and CDR2 (germline): MNHEY, SVGAGI. V lost 0 bases, J lost 4 bases, and 10 bases lay in between. DNA for the CDR3: TGTGCCAGCAGTTACTCGAATGGAGCGTACGAGCAGTACTTC. Protein: CASSYSNGAYEQYF.

This CDR3 is CASQNTGELFF. The CDR3 region has the DNA TGTGCCAGCCAGAACACCGGGGAGCTGTTTTTT. The chain links TRBV9 to TRBJ2-2; D is ambiguous. CDR1 and CDR2 from the germline V gene are SGDLS and YYNGEE. V shed 7 bases and J shed 1 base, with 2 bases lying between them. The CDR3 runs 11 residues.

The chain employs TRBV7-6 and TRBJ2-2, with TRBD1 as a possible D gene (5 bases). Germline V gene sequence: CDR1 SGHVS, CDR2 FNYEAQ. The V end lost 1 base, the J end lost 7 bases, and 13 bases lay between the germline ends. The CDR3 is made up of 15 amino acids. This CDR3 reads CASSLEKGLIGELFF. CDR3 DNA: TGTGCCAGCAGCTTAGAGAAGGGGCTGATCGGGGAGCTGTTTTTT.

V usage is TRBV2 and J usage is TRBJ2-7, with TRBD1 identical over 8 bases. In germline, CDR1 is SNHLY, CDR2 FYNNEI. J was trimmed by 2 bases and V by 4 bases; bases with no gene match: 4. The CDR3 runs to 14 residues. The CDR3 spells CASSVDRGPYEQYF. Written as DNA, the CDR3 is TGTGCCAGCAGTGTCGACAGGGGCCCCTACGAGCAGTACTTC. Drawing the rest from reference TRBV2 and TRBJ2-7, the complete variable domain is EPEVTQTPSHQVTQMGQEVILRCVPISNHLYFYWYRQILGQKVEFLVSFYNNEISEKSEIFDDQFSVERPDGSNFTLKIRSTKLEDSAMYFCASSVDRGPYEQYFGPGTRLTVT.

The chain couples TRBV10-3 to TRBJ1-2; D is unclear. CDR3 length: 13 residues. V lost 8 bases and J 5 bases, leaving 15 bases between the germline ends. The V gene's germline CDR1 is ENHRY and CDR2 SYGVKD. The CDR3 DNA sequence: TGTGCCATCTCCCTAGGAGGCCAATATGGCTACACCTTC. It specifies CAISLGGQYGYTF.